This record looks at one T cell receptor beta chain sequence and its context. Its specificity is not known. The CDR3 contains 11 residues. Losses at the gene ends were 1 base for V and 7 bases for J; bases not matched to a gene: 0. Germline loops: CDR1 GTSNPN, CDR2 SVGIG (reference sequence). TCRdb keeps only in-frame clones here, not all; method: immunoSEQ multiplex PCR. The sample lists about 180,000 clones, about 90% seen once, with approximately 8% in the top ten. The sample originates from a study of T cell responses to AZD1222 COVID-19 vaccine. Whole-study results and caveats: Baseline seropositivity occurred in only a handful of AZD1222 recipients.

The sample was peripheral blood, taken on day 0 of AZD1222 vaccination. This TCR came from an adult in good health. V gene TRBV30 combines with J gene TRBJ2-7; TRBD2 matches at 8 bases. Here the CDR3 reads CAWSGLAEQYF. The CDR3 region has the DNA TGTGCCTGGAGTGGACTAGCGGAGCAGTACTTC.